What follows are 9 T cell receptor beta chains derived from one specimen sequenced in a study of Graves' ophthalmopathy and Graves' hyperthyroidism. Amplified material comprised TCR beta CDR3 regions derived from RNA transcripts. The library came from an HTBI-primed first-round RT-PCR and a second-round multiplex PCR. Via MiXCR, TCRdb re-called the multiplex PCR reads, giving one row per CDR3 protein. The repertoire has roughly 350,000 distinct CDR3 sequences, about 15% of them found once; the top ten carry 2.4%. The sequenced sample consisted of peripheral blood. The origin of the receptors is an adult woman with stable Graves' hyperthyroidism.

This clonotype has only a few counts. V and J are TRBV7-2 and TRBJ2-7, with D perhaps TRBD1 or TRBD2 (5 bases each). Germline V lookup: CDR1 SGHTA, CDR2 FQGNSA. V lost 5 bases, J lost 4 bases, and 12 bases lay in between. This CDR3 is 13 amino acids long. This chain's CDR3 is CASSRGVEYEQYF. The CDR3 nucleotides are TGTGCCAGCAGCCGGGGCGTGGAGTACGAGCAGTACTTC. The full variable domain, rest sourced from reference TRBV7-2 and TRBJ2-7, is GAGVSQSPSNKVTEKGKDVELRCDPISGHTALYWYRQSLGQGLEFLIYFQGNSAPDKSGLPSDRFSAERTGGSVSTLTIQRTQQEDSAVYLCASSRGVEYEQYFGPGTRLTVT.

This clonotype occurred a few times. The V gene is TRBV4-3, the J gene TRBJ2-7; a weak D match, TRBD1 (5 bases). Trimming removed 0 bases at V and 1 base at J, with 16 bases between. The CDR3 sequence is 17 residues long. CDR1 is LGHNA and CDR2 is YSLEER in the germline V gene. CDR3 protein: CASSQDWGNRWSYEQYF. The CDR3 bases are TGCGCCAGCAGCCAAGATTGGGGAAACAGGTGGTCCTACGAGCAGTACTTC.

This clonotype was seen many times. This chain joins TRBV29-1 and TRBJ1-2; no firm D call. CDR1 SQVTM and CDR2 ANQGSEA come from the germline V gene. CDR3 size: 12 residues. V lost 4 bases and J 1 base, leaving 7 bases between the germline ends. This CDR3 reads CSVGHLNYGYTF. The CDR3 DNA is TGCAGCGTTGGACACCTTAACTATGGCTACACCTTC.

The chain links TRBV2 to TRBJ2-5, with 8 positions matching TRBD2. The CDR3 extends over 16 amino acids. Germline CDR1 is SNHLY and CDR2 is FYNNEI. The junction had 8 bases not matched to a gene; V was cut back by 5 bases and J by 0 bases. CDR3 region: CASSPAGGADQETQYF. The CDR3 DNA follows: TGTGCCAGCAGTCCAGCCGGGGGGGCCGACCAAGAGACCCAGTACTTC.

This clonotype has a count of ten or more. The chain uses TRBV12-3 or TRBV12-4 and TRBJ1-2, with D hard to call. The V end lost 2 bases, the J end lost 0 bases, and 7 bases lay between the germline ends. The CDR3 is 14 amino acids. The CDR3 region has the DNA TGTGCCAGCAGTTTATGGGATTCTAACTATGGCTACACCTTC. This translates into CASSLWDSNYGYTF.

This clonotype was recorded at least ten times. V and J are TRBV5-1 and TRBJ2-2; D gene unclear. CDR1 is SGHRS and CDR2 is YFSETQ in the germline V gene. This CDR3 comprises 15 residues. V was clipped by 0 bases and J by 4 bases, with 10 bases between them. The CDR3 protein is CASSLAGRTTGELFF. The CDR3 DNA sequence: TGCGCCAGCAGCTTGGCCGGACGGACCACCGGGGAGCTGTTTTTT.

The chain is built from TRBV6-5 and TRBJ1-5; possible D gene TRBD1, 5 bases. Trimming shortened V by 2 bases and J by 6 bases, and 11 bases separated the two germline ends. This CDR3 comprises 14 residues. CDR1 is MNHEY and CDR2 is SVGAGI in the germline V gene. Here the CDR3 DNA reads TGTGCCAGCAGTTACATTCCCACAGGTCAGCCCCAGCATTTT. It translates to CASSYIPTGQPQHF.

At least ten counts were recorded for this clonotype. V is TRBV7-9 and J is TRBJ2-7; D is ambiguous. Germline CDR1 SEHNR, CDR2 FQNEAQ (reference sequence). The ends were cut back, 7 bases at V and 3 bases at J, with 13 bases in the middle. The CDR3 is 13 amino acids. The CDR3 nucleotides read TGTGCCAGCACCAAAGACCGGAACTACGAGCAGTACTTC. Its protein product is CASTKDRNYEQYF.

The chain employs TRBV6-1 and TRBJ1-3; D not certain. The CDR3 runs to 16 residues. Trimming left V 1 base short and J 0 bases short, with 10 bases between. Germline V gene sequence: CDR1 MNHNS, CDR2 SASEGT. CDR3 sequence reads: CASSEDGRFSGNTIYF. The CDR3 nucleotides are TGTGCCAGCAGTGAAGACGGTCGCTTCTCTGGAAACACCATATATTTT.